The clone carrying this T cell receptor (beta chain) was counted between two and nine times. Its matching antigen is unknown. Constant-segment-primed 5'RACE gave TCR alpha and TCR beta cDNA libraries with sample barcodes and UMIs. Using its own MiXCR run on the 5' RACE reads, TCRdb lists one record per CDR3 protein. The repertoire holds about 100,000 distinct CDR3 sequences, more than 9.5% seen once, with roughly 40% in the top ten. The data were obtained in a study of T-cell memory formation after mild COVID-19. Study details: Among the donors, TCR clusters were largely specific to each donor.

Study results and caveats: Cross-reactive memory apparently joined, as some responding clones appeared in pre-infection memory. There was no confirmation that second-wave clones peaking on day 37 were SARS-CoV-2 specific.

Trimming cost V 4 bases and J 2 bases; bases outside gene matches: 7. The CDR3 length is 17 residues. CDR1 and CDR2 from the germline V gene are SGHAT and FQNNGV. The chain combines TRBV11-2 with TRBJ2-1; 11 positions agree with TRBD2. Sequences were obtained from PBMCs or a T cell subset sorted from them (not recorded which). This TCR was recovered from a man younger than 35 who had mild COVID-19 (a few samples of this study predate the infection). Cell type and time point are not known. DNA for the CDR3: TGTGCCAGCAGCTCTCCTAGCGGGGGGTTTGCCTACAATGAGCAGTTCTTC. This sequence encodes CASSSPSGGFAYNEQFF.